Listed below are T cell receptor beta chains from one sample, sequenced in a study of vaccination and CD4 T cells after COVID-19. TCRdb analysed the PCR reads with MiXCR anew, one entry per CDR3 protein. Here the sample spans 20,000 to 30,000 distinct CDR3 sequences, around two thirds being singletons. For these receptors, no antigen is known. Material: CD4+ T cells from blood, cultured in vitro. These receptors came from a human donor who had recovered from COVID-19. The CDR3 runs from the conserved cysteine through the conserved F or W. A D gene is named only where the DNA matches it firmly. Rows give clone size only sometimes, using once, few, many, or a class for an expanded clone.

v_gene,j_gene,abundance,d_gene,CDR3nt,CDR3aa
TRBV24-1,TRBJ1-5,few,TRBD1,TGTGCCACCAGTGTCGGGACAGGGGTTAATCAGCCCCAGCATTTT,CATSVGTGVNQPQHF
TRBV25-1,TRBJ1-2,few,.,TGTGCCAGTTCTAGAGGGGGGGCATTATTCTATGGCTACACCTTC,CASSRGGALFYGYTF
TRBV7-9,TRBJ2-6,few,.,TGTGCCAGCAGCTTAGGGAGCTCTGGGGCCAACGTCCTGACTTTC,CASSLGSSGANVLTF
TRBV24-1,TRBJ1-5,.,.,TGTGCCACCAGTCAGGGAGGGCGCAATCAGCCCCAGCATTTT,CATSQGGRNQPQHF
TRBV7-9,TRBJ2-7,.,TRBD2,TGTGCCAGCACCCCGGGGAGGGCCGGAGACGAGCAGTACTTC,CASTPGRAGDEQYF
TRBV6-5,TRBJ2-3,.,.,TGTGCCAGCAGTTACTCTCGGGGGGATACGCAGTATTTT,CASSYSRGDTQYF
TRBV7-8,TRBJ1-2,.,.,TGTGCCAGCAGCCCGCGGGGCTTGTCTAACTATGGCTACACCTTC,CASSPRGLSNYGYTF
TRBV5-1,TRBJ1-3,.,.,TGCGCCAGCAGCAGGGACGGAAACACCATATATTTT,CASSRDGNTIYF
TRBV24-1,TRBJ1-1,.,.,TGTGCCACCTGGGGGCAGCACACTGAAGCTTTCTTT,CATWGQHTEAFF
TRBV20-1,TRBJ1-5,few,.,TGCAGTGCTCACCCCGGACCCAATCAGCCCCAGCATTTT,CSAHPGPNQPQHF
TRBV20-1,TRBJ2-7,.,.,TGCAGTGCTAGACTGAACAGATTCTACGAGCAGTACTTC,CSARLNRFYEQYF
TRBV30,TRBJ1-2,.,.,TGTGCCTGGAGTGTACTTCTGGGTTCAGATGGCTACACCTTC,CAWSVLLGSDGYTF
TRBV6-1,TRBJ2-5,.,TRBD1,TGTGCCAGCAGTGAAACAGGGGTTGGGGAGACCCAGTACTTC,CASSETGVGETQYF
TRBV10-3,TRBJ2-1,few,TRBD2,TGTGCCAGCAGAATTGGGGCGGGAGGGCCACCCGGTGAGCAGTTCTTC,CASRIGAGGPPGEQFF
TRBV6-1,TRBJ2-3,few,TRBD2,TGTGCCAGCAGTGAAGCGGGAGGGCCTTTTGATACGCAGTATTTT,CASSEAGGPFDTQYF
TRBV4-3,TRBJ2-5,.,.,TGCGCCAGCAGCCAAGGTGACTCGCGAGGGACCCAGTACTTC,CASSQGDSRGTQYF
TRBV6-1,TRBJ1-2,.,.,TGTGCCAGCCGTGGACAGCTCTATGGCTACACCTTC,CASRGQLYGYTF
TRBV20-1,TRBJ1-3,.,.,TGCAGTGCTATGGGGAGCTCTGGAAACACCATATATTTT,CSAMGSSGNTIYF
TRBV20-1,TRBJ2-7,.,TRBD2,TGCAGTGCTAGCAGGAGTAGCGGGAACTACGAGCAGTACTTC,CSASRSSGNYEQYF
TRBV6-2/TRBV6-3,TRBJ2-2,.,TRBD2,TGTGCCAGCAGTTACGGGGGGCTAGCGGGAGCGGGCACCGGGGAGCTGTTTTTT,CASSYGGLAGAGTGELFF
TRBV24-1,TRBJ1-5,few,TRBD1,TGTGCCACCAGTGAGGGGACTGGGACAGTCCGTGAGGCCCAGCATTTT,CATSEGTGTVREAQHF
TRBV19,TRBJ1-1,.,TRBD1,TGTGCCAGTAGTAGCCCAGGACAGGCCTCGAACACTGAAGCTTTCTTT,CASSSPGQASNTEAFF
TRBV20-1,TRBJ1-5,.,TRBD1,TGCAGTGCTGGCCGGGGACAGGGGGCTCGACAGCCCCAGCATTTT,CSAGRGQGARQPQHF
TRBV12-3/TRBV12-4,TRBJ2-6,.,.,TGTGCCAGCACACCCAAAGACGTCCTGACTTTC,CASTPKDVLTF
TRBV5-4,TRBJ1-2,.,TRBD1,TGTGCCAGCAGCTTGGGACAGGGAGCCTATGGCTACACCTTC,CASSLGQGAYGYTF
TRBV2,TRBJ1-1,few,.,TGTGCCAGCAGTGATTGGGACGCCATGAACACTGAAGCTTTCTTT,CASSDWDAMNTEAFF
TRBV19,TRBJ2-7,.,TRBD2,TGTGCCAGTAGTATTAGCCGGACTAGCGGCGAGCAGTACTTC,CASSISRTSGEQYF
TRBV7-9,TRBJ2-1,.,TRBD2,TGTGCCAGCAGCTCCACGTTAGGACCGACTAGCGGGAGTATCTATGAGCAGTTCTTC,CASSSTLGPTSGSIYEQFF
TRBV7-3,TRBJ2-2,.,.,TGTGCCAGCAGCCGAAAGGGCACCTCGAACACCGGGGAGCTGTTTTTT,CASSRKGTSNTGELFF
TRBV7-9,TRBJ1-4,few,.,TGTGCCAGCAGCCCTGGGAATGAAAAACTGTTTTTT,CASSPGNEKLFF